This passage covers 18 T cell receptor beta chains from one sample sequenced in a study of blood T cells in healthy people across ages. Primers used in a second PCR of roughly 7 to 11 cycles were a sample-barcoded 5' primer and a J-beta primer mix. TCRdb called the 5' RACE reads again in MiXCR, with one record for every CDR3 protein. The data show hundreds of thousands of distinct CDR3 sequences, around two fifths seen once. The sequencing input was blood. The receptors shown here come from a man aged 55 to 70 in good health.

The rearrangement links TRBV5-1 to TRBJ2-1; the D is unclear. The V gene's germline CDR1 is SGHRS and CDR2 YFSETQ. The CDR3 is 14 amino acids. The V end lost 0 bases, the J end lost 4 bases, and 8 bases lay between the germline ends. Here the CDR3 reads CASSLAVDYNEQFF. The CDR3 DNA reads TGCGCCAGCAGCTTGGCTGTGGATTACAATGAGCAGTTCTTC.

This clonotype was seen only once. This chain links TRBV29-1 with TRBJ2-2; D gene ambiguous. The CDR3 runs to 12 residues. V gave up 4 bases and J gave up 5 bases, with 8 bases separating them. Germline V gene data show CDR1 as SQVTM and CDR2 as ANQGSEA. The CDR3 protein is CSVGMITGELFF. DNA for the CDR3: TGCAGCGTTGGGATGATAACCGGGGAGCTGTTTTTT.

Here the CDR3 DNA reads TGCAGTGCTCCAGACAGGGGAGGCCATGGCTACACCTTC. Translating gives CSAPDRGGHGYTF. The rearrangement joins TRBV20-1 to TRBJ1-2, with 8 bases matching TRBD1. This CDR3 spans 13 amino acids. Germline lookup yields CDR1 DFQATT and CDR2 SNEGSKA (reference sequence). V dropped 5 bases and J dropped 6; count of bases not matched to a gene: 8.

This clonotype was seen only a few times. One end of the junction varies from germline; a read error may be responsible. The chain has TRBV7-2 and TRBJ2-1; 12 nucleotides agree with TRBD2. Looked up from germline, CDR1 is SGHTA and CDR2 is FQGNSA. CDR3 size: 15 residues. The CDR3 region is CASSLAGGIYNEQFF. Written as DNA, the CDR3 is TGTGCCAGCAGCCTAGCGGGGGGGATCTACAATGAGCAGTTCTTC.

J is TRBJ2-1 and V is TRBV7-8, with 8 bases that match TRBD2. Germline V gives CDR1 SGHVS, CDR2 FQNEAQ. The CDR3 is 18 amino acids. Trimming removed 8 bases from V and 8 bases from J; junction bases left unmatched: 23. The CDR3 sequence is CASPGMAGGTAVWDEQFF. The CDR3 nucleotides are TGTGCCAGCCCAGGGATGGCGGGGGGAACGGCGGTGTGGGATGAGCAGTTCTTC. The whole variable domain, remainder taken from reference TRBV7-8 and TRBJ2-1, is GAGVSQSPRYKVAKRGQDVALRCDPISGHVSLFWYQQALGQGPEFLTYFQNEAQLDKSGLPSDRFFAERPEGSVSTLKIQRTQQEDSAVYLCASPGMAGGTAVWDEQFFGPGTRLTVL.

The chain links TRBV4-3 to TRBJ2-3; D may correspond to TRBD1 or TRBD2 (7 bases each). Germline V gene sequence: CDR1 LGHNA, CDR2 YSLEER. The CDR3 length is 18 residues. Trimming removed 0 bases from V and 3 bases from J, with 19 bases in between. The CDR3 reads CASSQDSARGGWTDTQYF. CDR3 sequence (DNA): TGCGCCAGCAGCCAAGATTCGGCCAGGGGGGGGTGGACAGATACGCAGTATTTT.

The chain has TRBV27 and TRBJ2-5, with D maybe TRBD1 (5 bases). The J call may be incorrect, as the DNA end agrees better with TRBJ2-7. This CDR3 is 13 amino acids long. The germline gives CDR1 MNHEY, CDR2 SMNVEV (reference sequence). The CDR3 protein is CASSFSGWDEQYF. The CDR3 region has the DNA TGTGCCAGCAGTTTTTCAGGGTGGGACGAGCAGTACTTC.

This chain connects TRBV9 to TRBJ1-2, with D possibly TRBD1 on 5 matching bases. Trimming stripped 6 bases from V and 6 bases from J, with 15 bases between. Germline V gives CDR1 SGDLS, CDR2 YYNGEE. The length of the CDR3 is 13 residues. CDR3: CASTQGYGHGYTF. The CDR3 coding sequence is TGTGCCAGCACCCAGGGATACGGACATGGCTACACCTTC.

The rearrangement joins TRBV4-3 to TRBJ1-6; D gene uncertain. This CDR3 has 18 residues. Germline-derived CDR1 and CDR2 are LGHNA and YSLEER. V lost 1 base to trimming and J lost 0 bases, with 13 bases between them. The CDR3 sequence is CASSQGTGTSSYNSPLHF. In DNA form, the CDR3 reads TGCGCCAGCAGCCAAGGGACGGGAACTAGCTCCTATAATTCACCCCTCCACTTT.

The CDR3 region is CASSEASRWNEQFF. CDR3 in DNA: TGTGCCAGCAGTGAAGCTAGCAGGTGGAATGAGCAGTTCTTC. V and J are TRBV6-1 and TRBJ2-1; no firm D call. The V end lost 0 bases, the J end lost 7 bases, and 10 bases lay between the germline ends. In germline, CDR1 is MNHNS, CDR2 SASEGT. The CDR3 sequence is 14 residues long.

As regards this clonotype: Given a much more abundant clone one base away, this may be a read error. The chain couples TRBV5-1 to TRBJ2-5, with 7 bases fitting TRBD1. The assigned J gene may be wrong: the sequence end matches TRBJ2-7 better. CDR1 SGHRS and CDR2 YFSETQ come from the germline V gene. The CDR3 covers 19 residues. CDR3 sequence reads: CASSPGQAIALRGKDEQYF. CDR3 in DNA: TGCGCCAGCAGCCCCGGACAGGCCATCGCCCTCCGAGGGAAGGACGAGCAGTACTTC.

The V and J genes are TRBV5-1 and TRBJ2-1; 10 bases are a match to TRBD1. This CDR3 spans 14 amino acids. V lost 7 bases, J lost 6 bases, and 7 bases stayed unmatched. Looked up from germline, CDR1 is SGHRS and CDR2 is YFSETQ. The CDR3 reads CASGSGTGVNEQFF. CDR3 nucleotides: TGCGCCAGCGGATCCGGGACAGGGGTCAATGAGCAGTTCTTC.

The chain employs TRBV6-6 and TRBJ1-5; TRBD1 matches at 7 bases. The trim removed 5 bases at V and 2 bases at J, leaving 9 bases unmatched. This CDR3 comprises 16 residues. Germline values: CDR1 MNHNY, CDR2 SVGAGI (reference sequence). The CDR3 is CASSDHDRAGNQPQHF. The CDR3 region has the DNA TGTGCCAGCAGTGACCATGACAGGGCGGGCAATCAGCCCCAGCATTTT.

J is TRBJ1-5 and V is TRBV2, with 8 bases matching TRBD1. The CDR3 is 15 amino acids. V lost 6 bases, J lost 0 bases, and 4 bases stayed unmatched. Germline values: CDR1 SNHLY, CDR2 FYNNEI. This CDR3 is CASRETGDSNQPQHF. CDR3 in DNA: TGTGCCAGCAGAGAGACAGGGGATAGCAATCAGCCCCAGCATTTT.

This clonotype was seen a few times. The V and J genes are TRBV14 and TRBJ2-7; 8 bases align to TRBD2. This CDR3 is built from 15 residues. Per the germline V gene, CDR1 is SGHDN and CDR2 is FVKESK. Losses at the gene ends were 1 base for V and 3 bases for J; bases not matched to a gene: 5. This CDR3 reads CASSQAPGGGYEQYF. DNA for the CDR3: TGTGCCAGCAGCCAAGCCCCCGGGGGGGGCTACGAGCAGTACTTC.

The rearrangement joins TRBV2 to TRBJ1-3; no clear D. The CDR3 has 15 residues. Germline assignment: CDR1 SNHLY and CDR2 FYNNEI. V lost 3 bases and J lost 2, with 11 bases in between. The CDR3 is CASSETGGPGNTIYF. The DNA for the CDR3 is TGTGCCAGCAGTGAGACCGGAGGGCCTGGAAACACCATATATTTT.

Only a few counts were recorded for this clonotype. The gene calls are TRBV7-2 and TRBJ2-7, with 7 bases aligning to TRBD1. V lost 3 bases to trimming and J lost 5 bases; unmatched junction nucleotides: 4. CDR3 length: 13 residues. Looked up from germline, CDR1 is SGHTA and CDR2 is FQGNSA. The CDR3 bases are TGTGCCAGCAGCTTCAGGGGGTCCAACGAGCAGTACTTC. Its translation is CASSFRGSNEQYF. The variable domain in full, with the rest retrieved from reference TRBV7-2 and TRBJ2-7, is GAGVSQSPSNKVTEKGKDVELRCDPISGHTALYWYRQSLGQGLEFLIYFQGNSAPDKSGLPSDRFSAERTGGSVSTLTIQRTQQEDSAVYLCASSFRGSNEQYFGPGTRLTVT.

This chain connects TRBV5-1 to TRBJ2-7, with D maybe TRBD1 (6 bases). The end of the DNA aligns better with TRBJ2-4, so the J call may be wrong. Germline CDR1 reads SGHRS; CDR2 reads YFSETQ. The CDR3 loop spans 14 amino acids. CDR3 sequence reads: CASSWDTDSDIQYF. The CDR3 DNA reads as TGCGCCAGCAGCTGGGACACCGACAGTGACATTCAGTACTTC.